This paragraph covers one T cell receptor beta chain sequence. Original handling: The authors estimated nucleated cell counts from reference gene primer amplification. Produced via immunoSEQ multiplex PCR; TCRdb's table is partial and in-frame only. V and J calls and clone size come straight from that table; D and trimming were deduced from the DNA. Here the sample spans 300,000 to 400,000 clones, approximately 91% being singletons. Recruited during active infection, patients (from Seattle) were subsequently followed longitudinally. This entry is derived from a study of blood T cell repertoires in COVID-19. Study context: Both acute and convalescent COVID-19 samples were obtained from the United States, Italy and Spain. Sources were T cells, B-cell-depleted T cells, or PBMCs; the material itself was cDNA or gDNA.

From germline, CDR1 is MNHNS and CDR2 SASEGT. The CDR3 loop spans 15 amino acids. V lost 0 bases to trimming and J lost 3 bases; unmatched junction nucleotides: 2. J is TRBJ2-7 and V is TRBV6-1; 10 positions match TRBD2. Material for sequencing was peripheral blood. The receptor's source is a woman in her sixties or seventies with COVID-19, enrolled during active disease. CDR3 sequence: CASSEAPSGGYEQYF. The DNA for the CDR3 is TGTGCCAGCAGTGAAGCTCCTAGCGGGGGCTACGAGCAGTACTTC.